In its sample, the clone carrying this T cell receptor beta chain was seen a few times. Its antigen is not identified. The CDR3 is made up of 13 amino acids. The germline CDR1 and CDR2 sequences are MNHEY and SVGEGT. With 2 bases removed from V and 2 bases from J, the gap between germline ends came to 6 bases. The source of the sample is a study of T cells after yellow fever vaccination. General study points: Peaking faster, on day 5 versus 15, the secondary response was nonetheless weaker. Abundant clonotypes from the bulk population could contaminate FACS-sorted repertoires. Reappearing after the booster were most of the clones from primary vaccination (less than 98% CD4, around 88% CD8).

TCR cDNA was made by 5'RACE template switching, adding a universal primer site and UMIs. TCRdb reanalysed the 5' RACE reads using MiXCR and keeps one entry per CDR3 protein. Among 150,000 to 200,000 distinct CDR3 sequences, roughly a tenth were seen once, and the ten largest hold roughly 33%. The TCR was taken from a man between 18 and 29 years old who received the YFV17D yellow fever vaccine. Sequenced here: CD8+ T cells sorted from PBMCs, sampled 45 days after the yellow fever booster vaccination. The chain recombines TRBV6-2 or TRBV6-3 with TRBJ1-1; the D is unclear. For the CDR3, the DNA is TGTGCCAGCAGTTACACAGAAAACACTGAAGCTTTCTTT. It yields the protein CASSYTENTEAFF.